These 32 T cell receptor beta chains share one sample of origin, sequenced in a study of beta chain features in type 1 diabetes. Expressed TCRB transcripts were sequenced, since all the RNA that had been isolated was reverse transcribed. Assay: immunoSEQ multiplex PCR; the TCRdb copy retains only in-frame clones and omits some. The sample has approximately 250,000 clones, approximately 16% seen once. These TCRs are of unknown antigen specificity. Study-level results: Type 1 diabetes patients had moderately but significantly shorter TCRB CDR3s in all four CD4+ subsets.

The sequenced sample consisted of naive CD4+ T cells from blood. The receptors originated from a man aged 25 to 40 with type 1 diabetes.

This clone was found a few times. The chain employs TRBV10-2 and TRBJ1-2, with 7 bases lining up with TRBD1. V dropped 4 bases and J dropped 7; count of bases not matched to a gene: 12. This CDR3 spans 15 amino acids. CDR1 and CDR2 (germline): WSHSY, SAAADI. DNA of the CDR3: TGCGCCAGCAGTGCGGGACAGTCCGGCGGTCGTGGCTACACCTTC. This encodes CASSAGQSGGRGYTF.

This clone was detected a few times. The chain combines TRBV15 with TRBJ2-3, with 7 bases aligning to TRBD2. This CDR3 has 19 residues. Germline lookup yields CDR1 LNHNV and CDR2 YYDKDF (reference sequence). The V segment lost 0 bases and the J segment 0 bases; nucleotides outside the gene matches: 12. The CDR3 DNA reads TGTGCCACCAGCAGAGATCCGCGTCATGGTAGCGGGAGCACAGATACGCAGTATTTT. Translating it yields CATSRDPRHGSGSTDTQYF.

This clone showed up just a few times. The rearrangement uses TRBV10-3 and TRBJ2-1, with 11 bases aligning to TRBD2. Trimming took 10 bases from V and 4 from J; bases not matched to a gene: 6. Per germline, CDR1 ENHRY and CDR2 SYGVKD. There are 14 residues in the CDR3. The CDR3 DNA reads TGTGCCACCCTAGCGGGAGGCTTATACAATGAGCAGTTCTTC. Translated: CATLAGGLYNEQFF.

The chain links TRBV11-2 to TRBJ2-3, with 9 nucleotides matching TRBD2. V was clipped by 8 bases and J by 1 base; unmatched bases: 4. The germline V gene has CDR1 SGHAT and CDR2 FQNNGV. This CDR3 comprises 14 residues. The CDR3 protein is CASAIAGGTDTQYF. CDR3 DNA sequence: TGTGCCAGCGCGATAGCGGGAGGCACAGATACGCAGTATTTT.

This clone showed up just a few times. V usage is TRBV19 and J usage is TRBJ2-5; D is unclear. Germline V gives CDR1 LNHDA, CDR2 SQIVND (reference sequence). This CDR3 is 14 amino acids long. V lost 5 bases to trimming and J lost 2 bases, with 12 bases between them. The CDR3 here is CASSLEAVQETQYF. In DNA, the CDR3 is TGTGCCAGTAGTCTCGAGGCGGTACAAGAGACCCAGTACTTC.

V gene TRBV4-2 combines with J gene TRBJ2-7; 7 bases fit TRBD2. Losses at the gene ends were 1 base for V and 2 bases for J; bases not matched to a gene: 5. The CDR3 length is 15 residues. Germline V gene data show CDR1 as LGHNA and CDR2 as YNFKEQ. The CDR3 DNA reads TGTGCCAGCAGCCAAGGGCCTAGCGGTACCTACGAGCAGTACTTC. Amino acid sequence: CASSQGPSGTYEQYF.

The rearrangement joins TRBV29-1 to TRBJ1-1, with 7 nucleotides matching TRBD1. V shed 4 bases, J shed 8 bases, and the junction held 10 bases outside the gene matches. The CDR3 loop spans 13 amino acids. Germline lookup yields CDR1 SQVTM and CDR2 ANQGSEA. CDR3 protein: CSVGTGANTEAFF. The DNA for the CDR3 is TGCAGCGTTGGTACAGGGGCGAATACCGAAGCTTTCTTT.

This clone turned up a few times. The same CDR3 can be traced to other DNA sequences in this sample. This sequence joins TRBV5-1 and TRBJ2-7; tentative D call: TRBD2 (5 bases). Germline values: CDR1 SGHRS, CDR2 YFSETQ. The V and J ends lost 2 bases and 1 base respectively, with 7 bases between them. The CDR3 extends over 13 amino acids. Written as DNA, the CDR3 is TGCGCCAGCAGCTTTGGGAGTTCCTACGAGCAGTACTTC. Translated: CASSFGSSYEQYF.

The sample holds a few counts of this clone. The chain recombines TRBV2 with TRBJ1-4; weak D call: TRBD1 (5 bases). Trimming stripped 7 bases from V and 2 bases from J, with 8 bases between. Germline V gives CDR1 SNHLY, CDR2 FYNNEI. CDR3 length: 13 residues. CDR3 protein: CASKDNTNEKLFF. As DNA, the CDR3 is TGTGCCAGCAAGGACAATACTAATGAAAAACTGTTTTTT.

This clone was counted a few times. This chain links TRBV7-2 with TRBJ2-3, with 7 bases fitting TRBD1. Germline V gene sequence: CDR1 SGHTA, CDR2 FQGNSA. V dropped 1 base and J dropped 0; count of bases not matched to a gene: 10. There are 18 residues in the CDR3. DNA of the CDR3: TGTGCCAGCAGCTTAGAGGCGCCGGGACAGCTAAGCACAGATACGCAGTATTTT. Translated: CASSLEAPGQLSTDTQYF.

This sequence joins TRBV29-1 and TRBJ2-1; a weak D match, TRBD2 (6 bases). There are 14 residues in the CDR3. Germline V CDR1 and CDR2: SQVTM, ANQGSEA. CDR3 DNA: TGCAACCGTTGTTTTAGCGGCTCCTACAATGAGCAGTTCTTC. Its protein product is CNRCFSGSYNEQFF.

This clone was found a few times. CDR3 nucleotides: TGTGCCAGCAGCCTGACAGGGAACACCTGGAACGAGCAGTACTTC. Translating it yields CASSLTGNTWNEQYF. The V call is TRBV6-5, the J call TRBJ2-7, with TRBD1 identical over 7 bases. The CDR3 covers 15 residues. Germline trimming cut 6 bases from V and 5 bases from J; bases unmatched to any gene: 13. The germline CDR1 and CDR2 sequences are MNHEY and SVGAGI.

This clone was observed a few times. This chain uses TRBV19 with TRBJ2-3; 7 positions match TRBD1. The CDR3 has 17 amino acids. Trimming at V came to 3 bases and at J to 2 bases, leaving 11 bases not matched to a gene. Germline assignment: CDR1 LNHDA and CDR2 SQIVND (reference sequence). For the CDR3, the DNA is TGTGCCAGTAGTATCTCGGGGACAGTACCCCTCACAGATACGCAGTATTTT. Its translation: CASSISGTVPLTDTQYF.

The rearrangement uses TRBV27 and TRBJ2-3, with D possibly matching TRBD2 (5 bases). The length of the CDR3 is 14 residues. Germline V lookup: CDR1 MNHEY, CDR2 SMNVEV (reference sequence). Trimming took off 5 bases at V and 6 bases at J, with 15 bases between the two ends. CDR3 DNA: TGTGCCAGCAGTCAGCGGATCTTCGGGGATACGCAGTATTTT. The encoded protein is CASSQRIFGDTQYF.

The chain is built from TRBV7-3 and TRBJ2-1; 10 bases are a match to TRBD2. Germline trimming cut 4 bases from V and 2 bases from J; bases unmatched to any gene: 2. CDR3 length equals 15 residues. Germline assignment: CDR1 SGHTA and CDR2 FQGTGA. The CDR3 is CASSYGLAAYNEQFF. CDR3 DNA sequence: TGTGCCAGCAGCTACGGACTAGCGGCCTACAATGAGCAGTTCTTC.

This clone turned up a few times. This chain uses TRBV6-6 with TRBJ2-3; no reliable D call. CDR1 is MNHNY and CDR2 is SVGAGI in the germline V gene (reference sequence). This CDR3 comprises 11 residues. V was cut by 5 bases and J by 5 bases, with 5 bases left in between. The chain's CDR3 is CASSRLDTQYF. The CDR3 nucleotides read TGTGCCAGCAGTAGACTAGATACGCAGTATTTT.

The rearrangement links TRBV7-9 to TRBJ1-2, with 8 bases that match TRBD1. The CDR3 covers 12 residues. Germline V gene lookup returns CDR1 SEHNR and CDR2 FQNEAQ (reference sequence). Trimming cost V 7 bases and J 6 bases; bases outside gene matches: 4. The CDR3 loop is CASIRTGNGYTF. CDR3 DNA: TGTGCCAGCATTCGGACAGGGAATGGCTACACCTTC.

The CDR3 is CASSVGGQGKIEQYF. DNA of the CDR3: TGTGCCAGCAGCGTAGGAGGACAGGGCAAGATCGAGCAGTACTTC. The genes are TRBV9 and TRBJ2-7; 8 bases are shared with TRBD1. With 0 bases clipped from V and 6 bases from J, the junction kept 8 bases outside the gene matches. The CDR3 totals 15 residues. Germline CDR1 SGDLS, CDR2 YYNGEE.

This sequence joins TRBV28 and TRBJ2-3, with 7 bases lining up with TRBD2. Germline V gene data show CDR1 as MDHEN and CDR2 as SYDVKM. This CDR3 region has 14 residues. V shed 2 bases, J shed 3 bases, and the junction held 2 bases outside the gene matches. This CDR3 is CASSLAGATDTQYF. CDR3 DNA sequence: TGTGCCAGCAGTTTAGCGGGAGCAACAGATACGCAGTATTTT.

This clone was counted a few times. The J gene is TRBJ1-2, the V gene TRBV9, with no clear D. This CDR3 is 13 amino acids long. Germline V gives CDR1 SGDLS, CDR2 YYNGEE. V gave up 3 bases and J gave up 5 bases, with 11 bases separating them. CDR3 region: CASSAGPDYGYTF. In DNA, the CDR3 is TGTGCCAGCAGCGCCGGTCCTGATTATGGCTACACCTTC.

In this sample, this clone turned up a few times. The rearrangement uses TRBV27 and TRBJ2-3, with 8 bases matching TRBD1. With V trimmed by 7 bases and J by 4 bases, 7 bases remained unmatched. Germline V lookup: CDR1 MNHEY, CDR2 SMNVEV (reference sequence). This CDR3 is built from 14 residues. CDR3 DNA sequence: TGTGCCAGCACCCCCCAGGGGGCACCAGATACGCAGTATTTT. Amino acids: CASTPQGAPDTQYF.

As to this clone: Relative to the germline gene, one junction end is altered; a read error may explain this. J is TRBJ2-5 and V is TRBV7-2, with D possibly TRBD1 on 6 matching bases. Germline V gene lookup returns CDR1 SGHTA and CDR2 FQGNSA. This CDR3 region has 15 residues. This chain's CDR3 is CASILSRTAQETQYF. Here the CDR3 DNA reads TGTGCCAGCATCTTAAGCCGGACAGCTCAAGAGACCCAGTACTTC.

In this sample, this clone turned up a few times. This chain uses TRBV7-2 with TRBJ2-3, with TRBD1 matching 10 bases. Germline values: CDR1 SGHTA, CDR2 FQGNSA. After removal of 5 bases from V and 5 bases from J, the junction contained 7 bases not matched to a gene. The CDR3 contains 15 residues. The CDR3: CASSPRRTGGDTQYF. CDR3 DNA: TGTGCCAGCAGCCCTCGCCGGACAGGGGGAGATACGCAGTATTTT.

The gene calls are TRBV29-1 and TRBJ2-3; 8 nucleotides agree with TRBD1. V shed 5 bases, J shed 4 bases, and the junction held 5 bases outside the gene matches. The CDR3 has 13 amino acids. In germline, CDR1 is SQVTM, CDR2 ANQGSEA. CDR3 bases: TGCAGCGTTCCCCGGACAGGGCCAGATACGCAGTATTTT. This codes for CSVPRTGPDTQYF.

This clone was picked up one time. The CDR3 nucleotides are TGCGCCAGCAGCCTGAGCGGGAGTTCGGGAGATACGCAGTATTTT. As protein: CASSLSGSSGDTQYF. The V gene is TRBV5-1, the J gene TRBJ2-3, with 8 positions matching TRBD2. J lost 5 bases, V lost 4 bases, and 9 bases had no gene match. The CDR3 has 15 residues. Per germline, CDR1 SGHRS and CDR2 YFSETQ. Together with reference TRBV5-1 and TRBJ2-3, the CDR3 gives the full variable domain: KAGVTQTPRYLIKTRGQQVTLSCSPISGHRSVSWYQQTPGQGLQFLFEYFSETQRNKGNFPGRFSGRQFSNSRSEMNVSTLELGDSALYLCASSLSGSSGDTQYFGPGTRLTVL.

J is TRBJ2-3 and V is TRBV5-1, with D perhaps matching TRBD2 (5 bases). CDR3 length: 16 residues. CDR1 SGHRS and CDR2 YFSETQ come from the germline V gene. Between the trimmed V and J ends, which lost 0 bases and 1 base, there was a span of 12 bases. This CDR3 is CASSLGEGMGTDTQYF. In DNA form, the CDR3 reads TGCGCCAGCAGCTTGGGAGAGGGAATGGGCACAGATACGCAGTATTTT.

Concerning this clone: The sample carries other DNA sequences with the same CDR3. The CDR3: CASSLAGGSYNEQFF. The CDR3 DNA follows: TGTGCCAGCAGTTTAGCGGGAGGATCCTACAATGAGCAGTTCTTC. The chain recombines TRBV28 with TRBJ2-1; 8 bases are a match to TRBD2. CDR1 and CDR2 from the germline V gene are MDHEN and SYDVKM. The CDR3 length is 15 residues. Germline trimming cut 2 bases from V and 1 base from J; bases unmatched to any gene: 1.

This chain links TRBV4-2 with TRBJ2-7; 12 bases are shared with TRBD2. From germline, CDR1 is LGHNA and CDR2 YNFKEQ. CDR3 length equals 19 residues. Germline trimming cut 2 bases from V and 0 bases from J; bases unmatched to any gene: 11. The CDR3 DNA reads as TGTGCCAGCAGCCAATTGGAGGGACTAGCGGGCAGGAGCTCCTACGAGCAGTACTTC. This gives the protein CASSQLEGLAGRSSYEQYF.

The chain carries TRBV9 and TRBJ1-4; D unresolved. Trimming left V 3 bases short and J 0 bases short, with 15 bases between. The length of the CDR3 is 17 residues. Germline lookup yields CDR1 SGDLS and CDR2 YYNGEE. The CDR3 loop is CASSATREGPTNEKLFF. Here the CDR3 DNA reads TGTGCCAGCAGCGCCACCCGGGAGGGTCCAACTAATGAAAAACTGTTTTTT.

The gene calls are TRBV6-6 and TRBJ1-5, with 11 bases identical to TRBD1. Trimming took 5 bases from V and 5 from J; bases not matched to a gene: 5. Germline assignment: CDR1 MNHNY and CDR2 SVGAGI (reference sequence). The CDR3 loop spans 15 amino acids. CDR3: CASSRRTGGDQPQHF. The CDR3 region has the DNA TGTGCCAGCAGTCGCCGGACAGGGGGCGATCAGCCCCAGCATTTT.

The V and J genes are TRBV7-9 and TRBJ2-3, with D unresolved. The CDR3 totals 14 residues. The germline CDR1 and CDR2 sequences are SEHNR and FQNEAQ (reference sequence). The V and J ends lost 5 bases and 6 bases respectively, with 15 bases between them. The CDR3 loop reads CASSRDPIPDTQYF. The CDR3 DNA is TGTGCCAGCAGCCGAGACCCAATCCCGGATACGCAGTATTTT. Supplemented by reference TRBV7-9 and TRBJ2-3, the full variable domain reads DTGVSQNPRHKITKRGQNVTFRCDPISEHNRLYWYRQTLGQGPEFLTYFQNEAQLEKSRLLSDRFSAERPKGSFSTLEIQRTEQGDSAMYLCASSRDPIPDTQYFGPGTRLTVL.

In this sample, this clone turned up a few times. This sequence joins TRBV29-1 and TRBJ2-4; the D is unclear. CDR3 length: 13 amino acids. In germline, CDR1 is SQVTM, CDR2 ANQGSEA. Trimming removed 5 bases at V and 2 bases at J, with 10 bases between. The CDR3 DNA reads TGCAGCGTTTCTGGCAGAACCAAAAACATTCAGTACTTC. Residues: CSVSGRTKNIQYF.